This TCR beta chain is drawn from a study of T cell repertoires in cytomegalovirus infection. On the study more broadly: HLA-B-restricted CMV epitopes that are well studied, plus recently identified HLA-C-restricted ones, were used by the study. Both CMV infection and a matching HLA type were indicated by public TCR beta signatures. Overall study findings and caveats: CMV-specific TCR beta clonotypes restricted by HLA-C were the ones dominating the ex vivo response.

Points on this clonotype: Its antigen is not known.

From germline, CDR1 is DFQATT and CDR2 SNEGSKA (reference sequence). With 0 bases removed from V and 4 bases from J, the gap between germline ends came to 13 bases. CDR3 size: 15 residues. TCRdb reanalysed the reads using MiXCR and keeps one entry per CDR3 protein. The sample contains hundreds of thousands of distinct CDR3 sequences, 30% to 35% of which appear only once. The genes are TRBV20-1 and TRBJ2-1; no reliable D call. The source was cultured PBMCs, collected from culture after CMV antigen stimulation. This receptor was identified in a human donor in good health (CMV status not recorded). Some clones in this sample may be carry-over from other donors' samples. Written as DNA, the CDR3 is TGCAGTGCTAGAGATAATCGCCGTCATTACAATGAGCAGTTCTTC. Protein: CSARDNRRHYNEQFF.